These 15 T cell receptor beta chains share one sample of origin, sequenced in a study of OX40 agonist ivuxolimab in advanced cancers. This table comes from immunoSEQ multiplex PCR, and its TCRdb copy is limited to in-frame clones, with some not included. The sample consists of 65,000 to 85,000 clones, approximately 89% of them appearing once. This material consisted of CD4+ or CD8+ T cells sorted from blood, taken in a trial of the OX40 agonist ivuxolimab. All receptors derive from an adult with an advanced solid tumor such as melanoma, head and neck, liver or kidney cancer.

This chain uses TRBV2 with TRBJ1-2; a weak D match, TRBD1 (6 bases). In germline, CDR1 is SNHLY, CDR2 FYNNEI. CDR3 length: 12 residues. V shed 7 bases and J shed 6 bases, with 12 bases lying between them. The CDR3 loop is CASTEGGHGYTF. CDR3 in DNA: TGTGCCAGCACCGAGGGGGGGCATGGCTACACCTTC.

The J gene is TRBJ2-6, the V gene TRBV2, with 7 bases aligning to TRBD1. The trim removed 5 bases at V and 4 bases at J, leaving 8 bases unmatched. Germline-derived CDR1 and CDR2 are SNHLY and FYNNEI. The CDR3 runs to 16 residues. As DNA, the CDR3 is TGTGCCAGCAGTAACAGGGGTCTAGCCGGGGCCAACGTCCTGACTTTC. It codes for CASSNRGLAGANVLTF.

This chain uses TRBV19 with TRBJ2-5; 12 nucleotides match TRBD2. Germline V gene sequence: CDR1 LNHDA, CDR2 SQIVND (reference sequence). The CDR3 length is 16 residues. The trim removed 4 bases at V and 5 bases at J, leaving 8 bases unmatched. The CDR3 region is CASSTPTSGSRETQYF. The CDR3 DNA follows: TGTGCCAGTAGTACCCCGACTAGCGGGAGTAGGGAGACCCAGTACTTC.

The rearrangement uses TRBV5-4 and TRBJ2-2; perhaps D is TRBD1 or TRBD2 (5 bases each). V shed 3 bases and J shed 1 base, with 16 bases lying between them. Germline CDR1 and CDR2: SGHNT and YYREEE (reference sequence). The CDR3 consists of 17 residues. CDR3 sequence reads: CASSSGRGQENTGELFF. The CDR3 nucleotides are TGTGCCAGCAGCTCGGGAAGGGGTCAGGAGAACACCGGGGAGCTGTTTTTT.

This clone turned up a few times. The CDR3 region has the DNA TGTGCCAGCAGCCCTCTGGGCAGCGCAAGAGAAGCTTTCTTT. The encoded protein is CASSPLGSAREAFF. J is TRBJ1-1 and V is TRBV7-6; D is uncertain. Trimming cost V 5 bases and J 8 bases, with 18 bases left between them. The CDR3 loop spans 14 amino acids. CDR1 is SGHVS and CDR2 is FNYEAQ in the germline V gene.

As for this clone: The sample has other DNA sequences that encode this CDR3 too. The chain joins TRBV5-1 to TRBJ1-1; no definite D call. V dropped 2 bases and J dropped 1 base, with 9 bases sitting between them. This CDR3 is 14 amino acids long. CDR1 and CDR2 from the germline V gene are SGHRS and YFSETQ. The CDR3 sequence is CASSLGLPNTEAFF. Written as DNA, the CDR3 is TGCGCCAGCAGCTTAGGACTTCCGAACACTGAAGCTTTCTTT.

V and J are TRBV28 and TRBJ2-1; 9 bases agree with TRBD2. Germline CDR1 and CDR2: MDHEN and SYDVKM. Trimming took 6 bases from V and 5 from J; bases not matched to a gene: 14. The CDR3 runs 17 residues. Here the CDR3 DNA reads TGTGCCAGCAGCGACCCGAGGCGGGAGGGTCTCCACAATGAGCAGTTCTTC. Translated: CASSDPRREGLHNEQFF.

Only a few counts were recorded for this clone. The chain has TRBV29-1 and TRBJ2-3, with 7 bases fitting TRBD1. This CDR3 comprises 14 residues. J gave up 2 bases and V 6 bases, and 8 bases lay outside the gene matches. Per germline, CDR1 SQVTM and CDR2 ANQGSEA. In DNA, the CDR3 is TGCAGCGTGAGGGACAGAGCTTCCACAGATACGCAGTATTTT. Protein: CSVRDRASTDTQYF.

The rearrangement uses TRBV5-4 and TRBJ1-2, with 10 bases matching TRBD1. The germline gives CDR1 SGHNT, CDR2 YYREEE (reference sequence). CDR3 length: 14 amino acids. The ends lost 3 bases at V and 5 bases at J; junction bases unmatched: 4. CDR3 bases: TGTGCCAGCAGCTCCCGGGACAGGGGTTATGGCTACACCTTC. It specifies CASSSRDRGYGYTF.

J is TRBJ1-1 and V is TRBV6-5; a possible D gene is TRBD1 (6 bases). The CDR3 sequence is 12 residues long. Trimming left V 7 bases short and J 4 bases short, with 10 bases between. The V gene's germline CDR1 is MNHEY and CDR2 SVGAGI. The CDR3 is CASTTGATEAFF. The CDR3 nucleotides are TGTGCCAGCACCACGGGGGCCACTGAAGCTTTCTTT.

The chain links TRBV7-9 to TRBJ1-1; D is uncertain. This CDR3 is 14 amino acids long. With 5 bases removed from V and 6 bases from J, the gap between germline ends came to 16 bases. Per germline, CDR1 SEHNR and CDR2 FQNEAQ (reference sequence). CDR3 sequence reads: CASSQERGKAEAFF. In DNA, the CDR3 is TGTGCCAGCAGCCAAGAACGGGGAAAGGCTGAAGCTTTCTTT.

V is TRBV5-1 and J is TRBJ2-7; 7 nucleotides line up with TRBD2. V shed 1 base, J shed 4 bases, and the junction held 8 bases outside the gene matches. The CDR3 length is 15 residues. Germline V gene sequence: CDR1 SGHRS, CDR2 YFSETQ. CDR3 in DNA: TGCGCCAGCAGCTTGAGGGGCGGGAGTGCGTACGAGCAGTACTTC. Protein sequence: CASSLRGGSAYEQYF.

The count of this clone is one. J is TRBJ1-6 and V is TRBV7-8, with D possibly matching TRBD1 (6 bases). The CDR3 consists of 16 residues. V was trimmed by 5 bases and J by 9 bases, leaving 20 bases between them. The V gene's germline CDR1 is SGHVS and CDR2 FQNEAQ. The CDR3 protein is CASSPWGGYVGSPLHF. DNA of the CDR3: TGTGCCAGCAGCCCTTGGGGGGGCTACGTAGGTTCACCCCTCCACTTT.

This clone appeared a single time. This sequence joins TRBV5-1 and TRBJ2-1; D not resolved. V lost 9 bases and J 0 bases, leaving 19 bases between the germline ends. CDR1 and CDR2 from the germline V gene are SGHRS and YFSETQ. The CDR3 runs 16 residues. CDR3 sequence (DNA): TGCGCCACCAACCCGAGGCCTTCGAGCTCCTACAATGAGCAGTTCTTC. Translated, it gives CATNPRPSSSYNEQFF.

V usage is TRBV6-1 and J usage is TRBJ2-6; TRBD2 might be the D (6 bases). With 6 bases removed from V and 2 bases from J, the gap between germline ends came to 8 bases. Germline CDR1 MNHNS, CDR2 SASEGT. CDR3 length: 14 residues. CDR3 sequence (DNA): TGTGCCAGCAGGGGGGGAGCTGGGGCCAACGTCCTGACTTTC. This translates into CASRGGAGANVLTF.